This TCR beta chain was sequenced for a study of blood T cell repertoires in COVID-19. Participant-reported clinical history was the basis for cohort assignment. Sequenced by immunoSEQ multiplex PCR; TCRdb stores in-frame clones only, minus some. This table holds some 500,000 clones, 85% to 90% found once. The germline gives CDR1 SQVTM, CDR2 ANQGSEA. V was clipped by 6 bases and J by 5 bases; unmatched bases: 6. The CDR3 covers 12 residues. Sample: PBMCs or T cells enriched from blood (not recorded which). The sequence derives from a woman aged 40 to 49 who had recovered from COVID-19. The gene calls are TRBV29-1 and TRBJ1-1, with TRBD1 identical over 7 bases. CDR3: CSVGTAGTEAFF. DNA of the CDR3: TGCAGCGTGGGGACAGCCGGGACTGAAGCTTTCTTT.